This TCR beta chain emerged from a study of shared clonotypes between healthy human individuals. Study-level points and caveats: A handful of donors had 4% to 6.5% of their naive CD4 clonotypes in common. Rarefaction gave evidence that sorted-subset sequencing remained incomplete despite large depth.

CD4+ cells were split into CD45RA+ naive and CD45RA-negative memory subsets. Sequencing used immunoSEQ multiplex PCR; TCRdb keeps in-frame clones, though not all of them. The data hold 2 million or so clones, with roughly 96% observed a single time. This clone was seen once. Antigen specificity is unknown. The sample carries other DNA sequences with the same CDR3. CDR3 length equals 12 residues. Germline V gene data show CDR1 as SNHLY and CDR2 as FYNNEI. Deletions cut 5 bases from V and 0 bases from J, with 2 bases between. This chain uses TRBV2 with TRBJ1-3; D unresolved. The specimen was naive CD4+ T cells sorted from blood. The subset denotes: CD45RA+ positively selected. The origin of this receptor is a man aged 18 to 30 in good health. DNA of the CDR3: TGTGCCAGCAGTTTCTCTGGAAACACCATATATTTT. Protein sequence: CASSFSGNTIYF.